The next 8 T cell receptor beta chains were all read from a single sample in a study of cytomegalovirus exposure and HLA in healthy donors. 13 Jbeta primers and 60 Vbeta primers were used for the PCR. Method: immunoSEQ multiplex PCR; TCRdb's copy keeps in-frame clones and lacks some. The repertoire consists of around 100,000 clones, with roughly 66% occurring once and the leading ten covering roughly 3.3%. Sequencing used PBMCs. The receptors stem from a woman in her fifties or sixties in good health and CMV-seronegative.

The V and J genes are TRBV28 and TRBJ1-2, with 9 bases matching TRBD1. With V trimmed by 7 bases and J by 7 bases, 10 bases remained unmatched. CDR1 and CDR2 (germline): MDHEN, SYDVKM. CDR3 length: 14 amino acids. The CDR3 DNA is TGTGCCAGCACCCGGACAGGGGAGTACTCTGGCTACACCTTC. Translating gives CASTRTGEYSGYTF.

J is TRBJ2-1 and V is TRBV6-5, with TRBD1 matching over 8 bases. The CDR3 covers 15 residues. Trimming at V came to 5 bases and at J to 4 bases, leaving 7 bases not matched to a gene. Germline CDR1 MNHEY, CDR2 SVGAGI. CDR3 sequence: CASSPGQGAYNEQFF. Written as DNA, the CDR3 is TGTGCCAGCAGTCCCGGACAGGGCGCTTACAATGAGCAGTTCTTC.

This clone turned up a few times. The chain combines TRBV7-2 with TRBJ2-3; possible D gene TRBD2, 5 bases. Between the trimmed V and J ends, which lost 3 bases and 6 bases, there was a span of 16 bases. Germline lookup yields CDR1 SGHTA and CDR2 FQGNSA. The CDR3 has 15 amino acids. The CDR3 bases are TGTGCCAGCAGCTTTTCCGGGAATTGGCTGGATACGCAGTATTTT. This codes for CASSFSGNWLDTQYF.

This clone was seen once. The chain joins TRBV5-1 to TRBJ2-7, with D perhaps TRBD2 (5 bases). Germline loops: CDR1 SGHRS, CDR2 YFSETQ. The CDR3 runs to 15 residues. The V gene lost 3 bases and the J gene lost 2 bases, with 15 bases spanning the gap. This chain's CDR3 is CASSSYPGKPYEQYF. CDR3 coding DNA: TGCGCCAGCAGCTCATATCCGGGAAAACCCTACGAGCAGTACTTC.

The chain recombines TRBV20-1 with TRBJ1-1; 9 nucleotides line up with TRBD1. With V trimmed by 5 bases and J by 10 bases, 5 bases remained unmatched. The CDR3 totals 11 residues. Per germline, CDR1 DFQATT and CDR2 SNEGSKA (reference sequence). The CDR3 region has the DNA TGCAGTGCTGCTCCGGGACAGGGAGCTTTCTTT. Its translation: CSAAPGQGAFF.

The V and J genes are TRBV18 and TRBJ2-7; perhaps TRBD2 as D (5 bases). Germline V gene lookup returns CDR1 KGHSH and CDR2 LQKENI. The CDR3 sequence is 16 residues long. Trimming left V 0 bases short and J 0 bases short, with 12 bases between. The DNA for the CDR3 is TGTGCCAGCTCACCACCCTCTAGCCGCCGCTCCTACGAGCAGTACTTC. Its translation: CASSPPSSRRSYEQYF.

This clone was seen more than once but under ten times. The genes are TRBV6-5 and TRBJ2-1; possibly TRBD2 for D (6 bases). This CDR3 has 15 amino acids. V lost 10 bases and J 5 bases, leaving 21 bases between the germline ends. CDR1 is MNHEY, CDR2 SVGAGI, per germline. CDR3 nucleotide sequence: TGTGCCACCCGACGGGGGTATTCCTGGAACAATGAGCAGTTCTTC. Translating it yields CATRRGYSWNNEQFF.

The chain couples TRBV6-4 to TRBJ1-3; D possibly corresponds to TRBD1 (6 bases). Trimming took 6 bases from V and 0 from J, leaving 9 bases between them. Germline V gives CDR1 MRHNA, CDR2 SNTAGT. This CDR3 contains 14 residues. CDR3 loop: CASRTGSSGNTIYF. DNA of the CDR3: TGTGCCAGCAGAACAGGGTCCTCTGGAAACACCATATATTTT.